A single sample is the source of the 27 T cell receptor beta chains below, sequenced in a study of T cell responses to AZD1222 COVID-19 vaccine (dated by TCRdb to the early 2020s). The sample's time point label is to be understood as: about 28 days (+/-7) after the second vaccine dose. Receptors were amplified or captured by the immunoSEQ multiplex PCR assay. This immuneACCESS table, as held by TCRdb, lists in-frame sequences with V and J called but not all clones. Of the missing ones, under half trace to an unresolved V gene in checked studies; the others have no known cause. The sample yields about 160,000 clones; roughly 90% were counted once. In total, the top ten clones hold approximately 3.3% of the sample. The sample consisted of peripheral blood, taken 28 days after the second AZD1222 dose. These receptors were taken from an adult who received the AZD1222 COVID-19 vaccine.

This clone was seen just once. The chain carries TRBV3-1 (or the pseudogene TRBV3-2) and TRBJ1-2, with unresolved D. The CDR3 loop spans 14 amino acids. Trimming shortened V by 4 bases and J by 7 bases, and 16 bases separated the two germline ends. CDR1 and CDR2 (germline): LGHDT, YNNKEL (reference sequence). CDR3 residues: CASSLYNGVFGYTF. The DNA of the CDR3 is TGTGCCAGCAGCCTGTATAATGGGGTCTTTGGCTACACCTTC.

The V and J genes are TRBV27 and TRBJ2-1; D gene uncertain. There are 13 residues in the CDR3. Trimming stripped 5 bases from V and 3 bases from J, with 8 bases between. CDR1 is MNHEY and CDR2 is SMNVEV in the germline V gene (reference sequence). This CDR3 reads CASSPEGYNEQFF. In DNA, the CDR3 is TGTGCCAGCAGTCCAGAAGGCTACAATGAGCAGTTCTTC.

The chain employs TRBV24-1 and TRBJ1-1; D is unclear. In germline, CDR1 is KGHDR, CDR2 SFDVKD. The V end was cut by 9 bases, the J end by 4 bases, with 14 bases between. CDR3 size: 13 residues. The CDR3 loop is CATRGPRSTEAFF. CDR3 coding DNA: TGTGCCACCCGGGGTCCCCGAAGCACTGAAGCTTTCTTT.

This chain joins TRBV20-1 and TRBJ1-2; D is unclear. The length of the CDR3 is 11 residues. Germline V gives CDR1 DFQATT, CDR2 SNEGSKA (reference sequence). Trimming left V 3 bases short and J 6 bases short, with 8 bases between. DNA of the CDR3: TGCAGTGCTAGCATAGGGAATGGCTACACCTTC. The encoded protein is CSASIGNGYTF.

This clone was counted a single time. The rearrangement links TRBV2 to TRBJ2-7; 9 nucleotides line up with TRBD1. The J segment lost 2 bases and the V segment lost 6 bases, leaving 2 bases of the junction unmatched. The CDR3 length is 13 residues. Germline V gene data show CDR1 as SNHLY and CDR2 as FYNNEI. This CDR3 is CASRQGAPYEQYF. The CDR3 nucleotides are TGTGCCAGCAGACAGGGGGCCCCCTACGAGCAGTACTTC.

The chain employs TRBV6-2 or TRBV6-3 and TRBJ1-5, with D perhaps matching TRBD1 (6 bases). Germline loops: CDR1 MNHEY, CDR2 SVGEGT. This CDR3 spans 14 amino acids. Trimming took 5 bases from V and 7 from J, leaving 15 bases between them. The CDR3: CASSGPHREQPQHF. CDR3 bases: TGTGCCAGCAGTGGGCCTCACAGGGAACAGCCCCAGCATTTT.

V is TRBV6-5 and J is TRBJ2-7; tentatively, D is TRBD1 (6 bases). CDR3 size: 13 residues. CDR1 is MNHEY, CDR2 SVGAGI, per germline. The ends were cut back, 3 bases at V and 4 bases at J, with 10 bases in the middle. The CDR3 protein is CASSYDTGYEQYF. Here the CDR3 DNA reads TGTGCCAGCAGTTATGACACAGGGTACGAGCAGTACTTC.

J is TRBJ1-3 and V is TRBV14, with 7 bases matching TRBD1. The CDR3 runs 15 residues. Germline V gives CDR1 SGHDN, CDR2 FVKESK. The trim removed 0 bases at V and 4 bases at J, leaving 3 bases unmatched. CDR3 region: CASSQEQGIGNTIYF. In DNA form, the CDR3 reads TGTGCCAGCAGCCAAGAACAGGGGATAGGAAACACCATATATTTT.

CDR3 nucleotide sequence: TGTGCCTGGCGGAGTGTACCGCCCCCATACGAGCAGTTCTTC. Amino acid sequence: CAWRSVPPPYEQFF. V is TRBV30 and J is TRBJ2-1, with D hard to call. The length of the CDR3 is 14 residues. Germline lookup yields CDR1 GTSNPN and CDR2 SVGIG (reference sequence). V was clipped by 5 bases and J by 10 bases, with 21 bases between them.

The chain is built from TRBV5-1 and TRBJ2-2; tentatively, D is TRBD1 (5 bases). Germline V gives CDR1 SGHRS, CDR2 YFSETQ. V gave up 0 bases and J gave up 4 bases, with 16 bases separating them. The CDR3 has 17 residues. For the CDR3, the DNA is TGCGCCAGCAGCTTGGCCGGTCGGCAGGGCGGCACCGGGGAGCTGTTTTTT. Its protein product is CASSLAGRQGGTGELFF. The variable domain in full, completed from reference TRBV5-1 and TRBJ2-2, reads KAGVTQTPRYLIKTRGQQVTLSCSPISGHRSVSWYQQTPGQGLQFLFEYFSETQRNKGNFPGRFSGRQFSNSRSEMNVSTLELGDSALYLCASSLAGRQGGTGELFFGEGSRLTVL.

CDR3 loop: CASSQVPRASGREDTQYF. In DNA form, the CDR3 reads TGCGCCAGCAGCCAAGTGCCTCGGGCTAGCGGGAGGGAAGATACGCAGTATTTT. This chain links TRBV4-1 with TRBJ2-3, with 12 bases that match TRBD2. The CDR3 is 18 amino acids. J lost 5 bases, V lost 1 base, and 10 bases had no gene match. The V gene's germline CDR1 is MGHRA and CDR2 YSYEKL.

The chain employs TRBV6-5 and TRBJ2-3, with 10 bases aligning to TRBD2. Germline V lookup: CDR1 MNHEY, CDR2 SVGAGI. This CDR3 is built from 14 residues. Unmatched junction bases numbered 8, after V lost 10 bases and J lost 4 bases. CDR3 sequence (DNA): TGTGCCACCCGGAGCGGGAGGGAGGCAGATACGCAGTATTTT. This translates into CATRSGREADTQYF.

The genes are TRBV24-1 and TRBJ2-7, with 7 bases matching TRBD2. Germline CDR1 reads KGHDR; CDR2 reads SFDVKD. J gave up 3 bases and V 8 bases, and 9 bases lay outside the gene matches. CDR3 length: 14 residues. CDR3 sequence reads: CATTLRRGVYEQYF. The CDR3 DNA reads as TGTGCCACCACCCTCCGACGGGGGGTCTACGAGCAGTACTTC.

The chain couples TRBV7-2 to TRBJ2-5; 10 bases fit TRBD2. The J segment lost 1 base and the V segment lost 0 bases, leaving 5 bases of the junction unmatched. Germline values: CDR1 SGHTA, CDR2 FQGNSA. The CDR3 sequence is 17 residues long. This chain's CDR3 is CASSLAGVAGGQETQYF. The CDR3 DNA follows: TGTGCCAGCAGCTTAGCAGGAGTAGCGGGAGGCCAAGAGACCCAGTACTTC.

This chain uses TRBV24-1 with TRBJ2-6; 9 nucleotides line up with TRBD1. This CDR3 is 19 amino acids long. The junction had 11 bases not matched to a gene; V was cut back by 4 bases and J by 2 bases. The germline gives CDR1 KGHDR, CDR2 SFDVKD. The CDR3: CATSDAWDRVGTGANVLTF. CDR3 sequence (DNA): TGTGCCACCAGTGACGCCTGGGACAGGGTGGGGACTGGGGCCAACGTCCTGACTTTC.

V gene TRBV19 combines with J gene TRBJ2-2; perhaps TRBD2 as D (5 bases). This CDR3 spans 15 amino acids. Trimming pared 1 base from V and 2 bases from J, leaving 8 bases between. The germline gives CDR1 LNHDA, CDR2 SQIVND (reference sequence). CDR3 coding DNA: TGTGCCAGTAGTATAGGACGGGGAAACACCGGGGAGCTGTTTTTT. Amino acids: CASSIGRGNTGELFF.

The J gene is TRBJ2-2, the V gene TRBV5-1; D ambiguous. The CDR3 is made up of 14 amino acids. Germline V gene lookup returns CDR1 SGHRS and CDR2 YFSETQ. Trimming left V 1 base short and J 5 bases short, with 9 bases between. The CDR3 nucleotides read TGCGCCAGCAGCTTGTTAGGCGAGACCGGGGAGCTGTTTTTT. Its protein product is CASSLLGETGELFF.

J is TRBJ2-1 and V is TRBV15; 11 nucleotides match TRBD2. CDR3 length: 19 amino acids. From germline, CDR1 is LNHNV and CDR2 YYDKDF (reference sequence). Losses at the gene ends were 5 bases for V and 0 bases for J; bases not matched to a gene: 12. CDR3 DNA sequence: TGTGCCACCAGCGCTCCGGGACTAGCGGCCGAGAGCTCCTACAATGAGCAGTTCTTC. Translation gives CATSAPGLAAESSYNEQFF.

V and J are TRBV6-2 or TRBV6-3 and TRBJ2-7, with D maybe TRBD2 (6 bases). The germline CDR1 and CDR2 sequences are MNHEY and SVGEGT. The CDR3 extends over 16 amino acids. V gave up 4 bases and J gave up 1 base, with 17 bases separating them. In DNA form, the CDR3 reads TGTGCCAGCAGTTTCATTCAGCGGGTCCTATCCTACGAGCAGTACTTC. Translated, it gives CASSFIQRVLSYEQYF.

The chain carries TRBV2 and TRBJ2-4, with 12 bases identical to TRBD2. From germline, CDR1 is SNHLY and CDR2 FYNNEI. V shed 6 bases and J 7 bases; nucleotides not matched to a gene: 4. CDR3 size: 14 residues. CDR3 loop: CASSVTSGSNIQYF. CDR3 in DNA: TGTGCCAGCAGCGTGACTAGCGGGAGCAACATTCAGTACTTC.

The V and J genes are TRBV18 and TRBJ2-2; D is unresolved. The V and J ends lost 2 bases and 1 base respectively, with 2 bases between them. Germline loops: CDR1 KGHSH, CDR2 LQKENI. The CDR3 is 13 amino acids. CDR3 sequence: CASSPMNTGELFF. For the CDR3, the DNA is TGTGCCAGCTCACCAATGAACACCGGGGAGCTGTTTTTT.

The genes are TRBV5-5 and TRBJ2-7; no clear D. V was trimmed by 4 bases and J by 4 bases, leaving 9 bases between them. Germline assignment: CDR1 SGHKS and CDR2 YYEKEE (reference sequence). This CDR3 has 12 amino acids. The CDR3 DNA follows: TGTGCCAGCAGCCCAACTGGGTACGAGCAGTACTTC. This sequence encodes CASSPTGYEQYF.

CDR3 sequence reads: CASSQEAGSGYTF. CDR3 DNA sequence: TGTGCCAGCAGCCAAGAAGCAGGGAGTGGCTACACCTTC. The chain combines TRBV3-1 (or the pseudogene TRBV3-2) with TRBJ1-2; possible D gene TRBD1, 5 bases. The germline gives CDR1 LGHDT, CDR2 YNNKEL (reference sequence). The CDR3 loop spans 13 amino acids. The V gene lost 0 bases and the J gene lost 7 bases, with 9 bases spanning the gap.

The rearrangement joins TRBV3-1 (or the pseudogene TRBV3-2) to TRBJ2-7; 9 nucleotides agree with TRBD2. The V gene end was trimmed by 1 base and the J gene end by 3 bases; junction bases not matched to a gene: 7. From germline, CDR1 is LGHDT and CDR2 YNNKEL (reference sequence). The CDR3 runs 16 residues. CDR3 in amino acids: CASSQGLAGGVYEQYF. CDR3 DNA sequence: TGTGCCAGCAGCCAAGGCTTGGCGGGAGGGGTCTACGAGCAGTACTTC.

The CDR3, as DNA: TGCGCCAGCAGCTTGGGACTAGCGGCCGTCGATGAGCAGTTCTTC. Translation: CASSLGLAAVDEQFF. V is TRBV5-1 and J is TRBJ2-1; TRBD2 matches at 9 bases. This CDR3 is 15 amino acids long. The germline CDR1 and CDR2 sequences are SGHRS and YFSETQ. The V gene end was trimmed by 0 bases and the J gene end by 8 bases; junction bases not matched to a gene: 6.

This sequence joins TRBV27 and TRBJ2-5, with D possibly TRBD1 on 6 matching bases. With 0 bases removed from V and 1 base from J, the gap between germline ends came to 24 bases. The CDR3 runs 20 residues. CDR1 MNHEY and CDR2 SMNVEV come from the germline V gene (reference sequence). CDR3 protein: CASSLSGALGWRGRQETQYF. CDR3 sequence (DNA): TGTGCCAGCAGTTTATCGGGGGCTTTAGGTTGGCGTGGACGCCAAGAGACCCAGTACTTC.

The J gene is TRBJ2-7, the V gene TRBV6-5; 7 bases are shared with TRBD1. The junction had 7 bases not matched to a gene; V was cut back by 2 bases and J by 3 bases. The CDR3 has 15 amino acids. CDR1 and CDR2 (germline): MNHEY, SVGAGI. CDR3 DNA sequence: TGTGCCAGCAGTTACAGGGGGCCCCACTTCTACGAGCAGTACTTC. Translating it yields CASSYRGPHFYEQYF.